These 13 T cell receptor delta chains share one sample of origin, sequenced in a study of γδ T cells in repeated Plasmodium falciparum infection. TCRdb fed the multiplex PCR reads to CATT. The table has 85,000 to 90,000 delta-chain clones, 1.4% seen once. Bulk repertoires came from Vgamma9/Vdelta2+ or Vdelta2-negative gammadelta T cells flow-sorted from PBMC. Sequencing was done on a sample of gamma-delta T cells from blood. These receptors were taken from a pool of human donors (malaria-infected and uninfected, not separated).

This clone was detected a few times. The protein in TCRdb stems from a much larger clone and differs at residue 4 from this DNA's translation, likely a read error; here the protein is translated from the DNA. The V gene is given as TRDV1, and no J gene call is available; no check of the table's D call, TRDD3, against the DNA was made. Germline loops: CDR1 TSWWSYY, CDR2 QGS. The CDR3 has 21 amino acids. In DNA, the CDR3 is TGTGCTCTTGATATAGAAATCCCACTTCGGCGTAGTGGGGGATACGCACCAAGGCTCATCTTT. As protein: CALDIEIPLRRSGGYAPRLIF.

Concerning this clone itself: One base separates it from a far larger clone, so it is likely a read error. This specimen includes other DNA sequences encoding the same CDR3. For the V gene the call is TRDV2; the J gene has no call; the D segment call TRDD3 is taken from the table without a DNA check. This CDR3 region has 19 residues. Germline lookup yields CDR1 GEAIGNYY and CDR2 EKD. The CDR3 DNA reads as TGTGCCTGTGACCCGCTTCCTACCTTACGACTGGGGGATACCTCAAAACTCATCTTC. It specifies CACDPLPTLRLGDTSKLIF.

The sample holds a few counts of this clone. The gene calls are TRDV1 and TRDJ1; the match to TRDD3 covers 7 bases. The J gene is not listed in TCRdb, so it was assigned here from a DNA match to germline. The germline CDR1 and CDR2 sequences are TSWWSYY and QGS. V was pared by 2 bases and J by 8 bases, with 26 bases of the junction left unmatched. The CDR3 length is 20 residues. The CDR3 DNA sequence: TGTGCTCTTGGGGAAGCAAGGCCACAGGTACACTGGGGAATAAGTACCAAACTCATCTTT. This sequence encodes CALGEARPQVHWGISTKLIF.

As regards this clone: Given a far larger clone just one base away, this is likely a sequencing read error. The sample has other DNA sequences that encode this CDR3 too. J is TRDJ1 and V is TRDV1, with D possibly being TRDD2 (5 bases). Here the J gene came from matching the DNA to germline, since TCRdb omits it. Trimming removed 6 bases at V and 0 bases at J, with 26 bases between. The CDR3 has 19 residues. CDR1 is TSWWSYY and CDR2 is QGS in the germline V gene. The CDR3 region has the DNA TGTGCTCTTGGTAAGAGTTCCTTTCCCTTGGTACTTTACACCGATAAACTCATCTTT. Protein: CALGKSSFPLVLYTDKLIF.

This clone showed up many times. The identical CDR3 is also encoded by other nucleotide sequences in the sample. This rearrangement joins TRDV1 to TRDJ1; possible D gene TRDD3, 5 bases. V was pared by 0 bases and J by 3 bases, with 14 bases between. Germline CDR1 reads TSWWSYY; CDR2 reads QGS. The CDR3 runs to 16 residues. This CDR3 is CALGELLQPGADKLIF. CDR3 sequence (DNA): TGTGCTCTTGGGGAACTTCTGCAACCGGGGGCCGATAAACTCATCTTT.

As for this clone: The TCRdb record carries a much larger clone's protein, which differs from this DNA's translation at residue 14; a read error is the likely cause, and the protein listed here is the DNA translation. The chain combines TRDV2 with TRDJ3; 9 bases line up with TRDD3. TCRdb leaves out the J gene; it was filled in here by matching the DNA to germline. Looked up from germline, CDR1 is GEAIGNYY and CDR2 is EKD. The CDR3 is 23 amino acids. Trimming removed 3 bases from V and 0 bases from J; junction bases left unmatched: 20. CDR3 nucleotides: TGTGCCTGTGACCCGGTTGGGACCAGTACTGGGGGACCCAACTCCTGGGACACCCGACAGATGTTTTTC. Protein product: CACDPVGTSTGGPNSWDTRQMFF.

This clone was recorded at least ten times. The protein held in TCRdb is that of a much larger clone and does not match this DNA's translation at residue 5, likely because of a read error; the protein shown is translated from the DNA. V gene TRDV2 combines with J gene TRDJ1, with a weak D call TRDD3 (6 bases). The CDR3 extends over 15 amino acids. Germline-derived CDR1 and CDR2 are GEAIGNYY and EKD. V gave up 2 bases and J gave up 2 bases, with 14 bases separating them. The CDR3, as DNA: TGTGCCTGTGACATTCGCCTTTGGGGGACCGATAAACTCATCTTT. The encoded protein is CACDIRLWGTDKLIF.

This clone was detected many times. The chain recombines TRDV2 with TRDJ1, with 9 bases lining up with TRDD3. Here the J gene was assigned by germline matching of the DNA, as TCRdb has none. CDR3 size: 18 residues. J gave up 1 base and V 6 bases, and 17 bases lay outside the gene matches. In germline, CDR1 is GEAIGNYY, CDR2 EKD. The CDR3 is CACIRLGDPEGATDKLIF. The CDR3 bases are TGTGCCTGTATTCGGCTGGGGGATCCCGAGGGGGCCACCGATAAACTCATCTTT.

This clone was counted only a few times. Translating this DNA gives a protein that differs at residue 8 from the TCRdb one, which belongs to a much larger clone; a read error is likely, and the protein shown is this translation. The genes are TRDV1 and TRDJ2; 10 nucleotides align to TRDD3. The J gene was missing in TCRdb and was found by matching the end of the DNA to germline. CDR1 and CDR2 from the germline V gene are TSWWSYY and QGS. The CDR3 is 21 residues long. Trimming took 1 base from V and 4 from J; bases not matched to a gene: 18. In DNA form, the CDR3 reads TGTGCTCTTGGGGAACCTACCTCCCTACAGGGGGATACGCATAGGACAGCACAACTCTTCTTT. Protein: CALGEPTSLQGDTHRTAQLFF.

The rearrangement links TRDV2 to TRDJ2; TRDD3 matches at 11 bases. The J gene, not given by TCRdb, was assigned here from a germline match of the nucleotide sequence. This CDR3 contains 14 residues. Looked up from germline, CDR1 is GEAIGNYY and CDR2 is EKD. The DNA of the CDR3 is TGTTCCGCGTTGGGGGATACGCGAACAGCACAACTCTTCTTT. Residues: CSALGDTRTAQLFF.

For this clone: Germline and junction disagree at one end, which may indicate a read error. The genes are TRDV1 and TRDJ1; TRDD3 might be the D (6 bases). The J gene, left out of TCRdb, was set here by checking the DNA against germline. The CDR3 covers 24 residues. CDR1 TSWWSYY and CDR2 QGS come from the germline V gene. The CDR3 sequence is CAPGELAARQWSTGQYGYTDKLIF. CDR3 bases: TGTGCTCCTGGGGAACTAGCCGCCCGCCAGTGGAGTACTGGTCAGTACGGGTACACCGATAAACTCATCTTT.

This clone was recorded at least ten times. This likely stems from a read error, as it lies one base from a far larger clone. Other DNA variants within this sample encode the same CDR3. No J gene call was made, and the V gene is TRDV2; the tabulated D call, TRDD3, remains unverified against the DNA. The length of the CDR3 is 15 residues. Germline CDR1 GEAIGNYY, CDR2 EKD. CDR3 in amino acids: CACDTVGTSTDKLIF. The CDR3 bases are TGTGCCTGTGACACCGTTGGGACGAGCACCGATAAGCTCATCTTT.

In its sample, this clone was seen a few times. Given a much more abundant clone one base away, this may be a read error. The chain has TRDV2 and TRDJ1, with TRDD3 matching 10 bases. TCRdb offers no J gene call, so here the DNA was matched to germline to obtain one. CDR3 length equals 16 residues. Germline-derived CDR1 and CDR2 are GEAIGNYY and EKD. The V and J ends lost 1 base and 6 bases, in that order; junction bases with no gene match: 10. The CDR3 here is CACDTGRVWGINKLIF. In DNA, the CDR3 is TGTGCCTGTGACACGGGAAGAGTCTGGGGGATAAATAAACTCATCTTT.